The 27 T cell receptor gamma chains below were found in one sample sequenced in a study of gamma delta lymphoproliferative disorders and STAT genes. Genomic DNA from isolated PBMCs served as the sequencing template. TCRdb reanalyzed the multiplex PCR reads using CATT. This table has about 2,400 gamma-chain clones, about 9.4% appearing once. Sample: blood. All receptors come from a human donor in good health.

By sample share, this clone is medium-sized (0.01 to 0.1%). The genes are TRGV8 and TRGJ1 or TRGJ2. Assignment of the J gene here rests on matching the DNA to germline, because TCRdb gives none. Germline V gives CDR1 VENAVY, CDR2 YDSYNSRV. Trimming cost V 1 base and J 8 bases; bases outside gene matches: 2. The CDR3 is made up of 11 amino acids. In DNA, the CDR3 is TGTGCCACCTGGGATAGAAATAAGAAACTCTTT. This codes for CATWDRNKKLF.

This chain uses TRGV10 with TRGJP1. In the absence of a J gene in TCRdb, the DNA was matched to germline to assign it here. TRGV10 is filed as an ORF, its function uncertain. The CDR3 length is 15 residues. J lost 4 bases, V lost 8 bases, and 11 bases had no gene match. DNA of the CDR3: TGTGCTGCGTGGGATTGGGATGGCACTGGTTGGTTCAAGATATTT. Its translation is CAAWDWDGTGWFKIF.

V and J are TRGV2 and TRGJ1 or TRGJ2. TCRdb carries no J gene annotation; the J gene was assigned here by matching the DNA with germline. CDR1 is EGSNGY and CDR2 is YDSYNSKV in the germline V gene. Trimming at V came to 12 bases and at J to 3 bases, leaving 8 bases not matched to a gene. The CDR3 is 11 residues long. This chain's CDR3 is CAPFTYYKKLF. In DNA, the CDR3 is TGTGCCCCCTTCACTTATTATAAGAAACTCTTT.

By share, this clone ranks as medium-sized. Additional DNA sequences in this sample encode the identical CDR3. The V gene is TRGV5, the J gene TRGJ1 or TRGJ2. TCRdb is silent on the J gene; assignment here came from matching the DNA to germline. V gave up 0 bases and J gave up 3 bases; unmatched junction bases: 2. Germline loops: CDR1 VINAFY, CDR2 YDVSNSKD. The CDR3 totals 13 residues. The CDR3: CATWDRPYYKKLF. Written as DNA, the CDR3 is TGTGCCACCTGGGACAGGCCTTATTATAAGAAACTCTTT.

TRGV10 is the V gene, and the J gene was not called. TRGV10 is noted as an ORF with a role that remains uncertain. The CDR3 is 10 amino acids. CDR3 protein: CAAWGGGRLF. The CDR3 DNA is TGTGCTGCGTGGGGGGGGGGTAGGCTCTTT.

This clone ranks as medium-sized. The sample has other DNA sequences that encode this CDR3 too. The J gene is TRGJ1 or TRGJ2, the V gene TRGV3. TCRdb supplies no J gene; here it was assigned by aligning the nucleotide sequence to germline. CDR1 VTNTFY and CDR2 YDVSTARD come from the germline V gene (reference sequence). After removal of 4 bases from V and 1 base from J, the junction contained 10 bases not matched to a gene. The CDR3 runs to 15 residues. CDR3 nucleotides: TGTGCCACCTGGGATCGCCCCCGCAATTATTATAAGAAACTCTTT. This gives the protein CATWDRPRNYYKKLF.

This chain joins TRGV9 and TRGJ1 or TRGJ2. The J gene, left out of TCRdb, was set here by checking the DNA against germline. The CDR3 sequence is 12 residues long. V lost 3 bases to trimming and J lost 3 bases; unmatched junction nucleotides: 2. Looked up from germline, CDR1 is GITISATS and CDR2 is ISYDGTV (reference sequence). The CDR3 bases are TGTGCCTTGTGGGAGATTTATTATAAGAAACTCTTT. It encodes CALWEIYYKKLF.

Note on this clone: It is unclear where the CDR3 begins or ends on the DNA, so no DNA is shown, and the CDR3 is as TCRdb lists it. The V segment is TRGV10, and no J call was made. TRGV10 falls under the ORF class, with uncertain function. A total of 19 residues make up the CDR3, ends included. The CDR3 loop reads CAAWTPRSIRNSLAVEQHF.

This clone qualifies as medium-sized. The rearrangement links TRGV4 to TRGJP1. TCRdb records no J gene; here it was assigned by comparing the DNA to germline. V was clipped by 1 base and J by 4 bases; unmatched bases: 0. The CDR3 runs 13 residues. Germline values: CDR1 EGSTGY, CDR2 YDSYTSSV. Here the CDR3 DNA reads TGTGCCACCTGGGATGGCACTGGTTGGTTCAAGATATTT. Its protein is CATWDGTGWFKIF.

The chain couples TRGV9 to TRGJP1. The J gene was not available in TCRdb and was assigned here by matching the DNA to germline segments. This CDR3 spans 12 amino acids. Losses at the gene ends were 11 bases for V and 6 bases for J; bases not matched to a gene: 9. Germline values: CDR1 GITISATS, CDR2 ISYDGTV (reference sequence). The chain's CDR3 is CAWGIPGWFKIF. The DNA for the CDR3 is TGTGCCTGGGGCATCCCTGGTTGGTTCAAGATATTT.

This clone is termed medium-sized. This chain links TRGV10 with TRGJP1. No J segment appears in TCRdb, so it was assigned here by matching the sequence to germline. TRGV10 has ORF status, its function being uncertain. The junction had 7 bases not matched to a gene; V was cut back by 8 bases and J by 0 bases. This CDR3 region has 15 residues. DNA of the CDR3: TGTGCTGCGTGGGTCCACTATACCACTGGTTGGTTCAAGATATTT. Encoded protein: CAAWVHYTTGWFKIF.

This clone is medium-sized. The genes are TRGV10 and TRGJP1. Here the J gene was assigned by germline matching of the DNA, as TCRdb has none. TRGV10 is known as an ORF, though its function is uncertain. The CDR3 runs 15 residues. J lost 1 base, V lost 8 bases, and 8 bases had no gene match. The CDR3 loop is CAAWDYFTTGWFKIF. Here the CDR3 DNA reads TGTGCTGCGTGGGATTATTTTACCACTGGTTGGTTCAAGATATTT.

This clone is medium-sized (0.01 to 0.1%) within its sample. The V call is TRGV4, the J call TRGJ1 or TRGJ2. TCRdb does not report a J gene; here it was assigned by matching the DNA to germline references. Germline V lookup: CDR1 EGSTGY, CDR2 YDSYTSSV. Losses at the gene ends were 0 bases for V and 1 base for J; bases not matched to a gene: 9. The CDR3 totals 16 residues. The CDR3, as DNA: TGTGCCACCTGGGATGGGAAAAATCTAAATTATTATAAGAAACTCTTT. Translated: CATWDGKNLNYYKKLF.

By share, this clone ranks as medium-sized. V usage is TRGV8 and J usage is TRGJP2. TCRdb lists no J gene, so it was determined here by aligning the DNA to germline. The CDR3 covers 13 residues. Germline CDR1 reads VENAVY; CDR2 reads YDSYNSRV. V dropped 0 bases and J dropped 6; count of bases not matched to a gene: 1. Here the CDR3 DNA reads TGTGCCACCTGGGATAGGGGTGATTGGATCAAGACGTTT. It is translated as CATWDRGDWIKTF.

By share, this clone ranks as medium-sized (0.01 to 0.1%). The gene calls are TRGV9 and TRGJP1. Here the J gene came from matching the DNA to germline, since TCRdb omits it. Germline V CDR1 and CDR2: GITISATS, ISYDGTV (reference sequence). V lost 0 bases and J lost 0; bases outside the gene matches: 4. The CDR3 totals 16 residues. The CDR3 loop reads CALWEVGNTTGWFKIF. The CDR3 bases are TGTGCCTTGTGGGAGGTGGGGAATACCACTGGTTGGTTCAAGATATTT.

This clone is categorized as medium-sized. There is no J gene call, but TRGV4 is given as the V gene. The CDR3 contains 9 residues. CDR1 EGSTGY and CDR2 YDSYTSSV come from the germline V gene. CDR3 loop: CATPIKMLF. In nucleotides, the CDR3 is TGTGCCACCCCCATAAAAATGCTCTTT.

This clone is classed as medium-sized. The CDR3 protein is CATWDGLKKLF. The CDR3 nucleotides read TGTGCCACCTGGGACGGGTTAAAGAAACTCTTT. V usage is TRGV3 and J usage is TRGJ1 or TRGJ2. TCRdb gives no J gene; it was assigned here by matching the DNA to germline. The CDR3 has 11 amino acids. V lost 3 bases and J lost 10; bases outside the gene matches: 6. The germline V gene has CDR1 VTNTFY and CDR2 YDVSTARD (reference sequence).

This clone is categorized as medium-sized (0.01 to 0.1%). No DNA is shown, since the ends of the CDR3 on it are uncertain; the CDR3 is the one TCRdb lists. The J gene was not called, though the V gene is TRGV11. TRGV11 is marked as an open reading frame, function uncertain. The CDR3 spans 18 amino acids, including both terminal residues. The CDR3 spells CTTVPAGLGKLNYYKKLF.

This clone is classed as medium-sized. The chain carries TRGV4 and TRGJP1. The J gene was not available in TCRdb and was assigned here by matching the DNA to germline segments. CDR3 size: 14 residues. V lost 2 bases and J lost 4; bases outside the gene matches: 4. Germline assignment: CDR1 EGSTGY and CDR2 YDSYTSSV. As DNA, the CDR3 is TGTGCCACCTGGGATGTGAGCACTGGTTGGTTCAAGATATTT. This encodes CATWDVSTGWFKIF.

This clone is judged medium-sized. The CDR3 is CALWEVLRYKKLF. CDR3 coding DNA: TGTGCCTTGTGGGAGGTGCTACGTTATAAGAAACTCTTT. The chain recombines TRGV9 with TRGJ1 or TRGJ2. Assignment of the J gene here rests on matching the DNA to germline, because TCRdb gives none. Germline lookup yields CDR1 GITISATS and CDR2 ISYDGTV (reference sequence). Trimming removed 0 bases from V and 6 bases from J; junction bases left unmatched: 5. The CDR3 length is 13 residues.

This clone is labeled medium-sized. The chain employs TRGV9 and TRGJ1 or TRGJ2. TCRdb leaves out the J gene; it was filled in here by matching the DNA to germline. Germline V gives CDR1 GITISATS, CDR2 ISYDGTV (reference sequence). The CDR3 spans 13 residues. The ends lost 0 bases at V and 4 bases at J; junction bases unmatched: 3. CDR3 loop: CALWEVDYYKKLF. CDR3 in DNA: TGTGCCTTGTGGGAGGTGGACTATTATAAGAAACTCTTT.

This clone is medium-sized in the sample. The rearrangement joins TRGV3 to TRGJ1 or TRGJ2. No J segment appears in TCRdb, so it was assigned here by matching the sequence to germline. The germline CDR1 and CDR2 sequences are VTNTFY and YDVSTARD (reference sequence). V lost 5 bases, J lost 3 bases, and 7 bases stayed unmatched. The CDR3 totals 13 residues. The CDR3: CATWVLIYYKKLF. The CDR3 coding sequence is TGTGCCACCTGGGTTTTGATTTATTATAAGAAACTCTTT.

Within the sample, this clone is large (0.1 to 1%). The sample contains more than one DNA sequence encoding this CDR3. The chain carries TRGV2 and TRGJ1 or TRGJ2. TCRdb carries no J gene annotation; the J gene was assigned here by matching the DNA with germline. The germline V gene has CDR1 EGSNGY and CDR2 YDSYNSKV. J lost 4 bases, V lost 0 bases, and 3 bases had no gene match. The CDR3 extends over 13 amino acids. This CDR3 is CATWDGRYYKKLF. For the CDR3, the DNA is TGTGCCACCTGGGACGGGCGCTATTATAAGAAACTCTTT.

By share of the sample, this clone is medium-sized. The V call is TRGV3, the J call TRGJ1 or TRGJ2. The J gene, absent from TCRdb, was called here by matching the DNA to germline. V trimming: 0 bases; J trimming: 5 bases; junction bases outside the gene matches: 7. Germline values: CDR1 VTNTFY, CDR2 YDVSTARD (reference sequence). The CDR3 covers 14 residues. The CDR3 spells CATWDRQGDYKKLF. DNA of the CDR3: TGTGCCACCTGGGACAGGCAGGGGGATTATAAGAAACTCTTT.

About this clone: Because the CDR3's place on the DNA is in doubt, the DNA is left out and the CDR3 is given as listed by TCRdb. No J gene was named, though the V gene is TRGV4. Per the germline V gene, CDR1 is EGSTGY and CDR2 is YDSYTSSV. Ends included, the CDR3 has 22 residues. CDR3 in amino acids: CATWATDSLIIIRNSLAVEQHF.

By proportion, this clone is medium-sized. CDR3 in DNA: TGTGCCTTGACACCCCATTATTATAAGAAACTCTTT. Residues: CALTPHYYKKLF. The genes are TRGV9 and TRGJ1 or TRGJ2. No J gene was available from TCRdb, and it was assigned here by a germline match of the DNA. The CDR3 is made up of 12 amino acids. The V and J ends lost 9 bases and 2 bases, in that order; junction bases with no gene match: 7. Germline V lookup: CDR1 GITISATS, CDR2 ISYDGTV (reference sequence).

Only a few counts were recorded for this clone. The rearrangement joins TRGV8 to TRGJP1. TCRdb lists no J gene, so it was determined here by aligning the DNA to germline. The germline gives CDR1 VENAVY, CDR2 YDSYNSRV. The CDR3 extends over 10 amino acids. V gave up 6 bases and J gave up 9 bases; unmatched junction bases: 1. The CDR3 reads CATWSWFKIF. CDR3 coding DNA: TGTGCCACCTGGAGTTGGTTCAAGATATTT.